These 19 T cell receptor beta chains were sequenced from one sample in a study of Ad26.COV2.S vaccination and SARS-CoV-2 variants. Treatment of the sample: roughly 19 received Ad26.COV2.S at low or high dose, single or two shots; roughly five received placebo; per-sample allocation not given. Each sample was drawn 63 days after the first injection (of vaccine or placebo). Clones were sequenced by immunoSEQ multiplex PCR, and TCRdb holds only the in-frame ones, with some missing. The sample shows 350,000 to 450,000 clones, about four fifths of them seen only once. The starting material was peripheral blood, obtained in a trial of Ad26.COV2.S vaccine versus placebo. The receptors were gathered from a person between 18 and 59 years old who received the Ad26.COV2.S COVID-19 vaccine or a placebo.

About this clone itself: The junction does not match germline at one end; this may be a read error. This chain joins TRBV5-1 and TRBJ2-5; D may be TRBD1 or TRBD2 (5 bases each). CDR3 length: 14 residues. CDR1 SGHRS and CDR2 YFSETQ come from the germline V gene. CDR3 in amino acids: CASRLGDLKETQYF. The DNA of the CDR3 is TGCGCCAGCCGCTTGGGGGACCTCAAAGAGACCCAGTACTTC. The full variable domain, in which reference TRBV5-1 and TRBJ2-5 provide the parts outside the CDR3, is KAGVTQTPRYLIKTRGQQVTLSCSPISGHRSVSWYQQTPGQGLQFLFEYFSETQRNKGNFPGRFSGRQFSNSRSEMNVSTLELGDSALYLCASRLGDLKETQYFGPGTRLLVL.

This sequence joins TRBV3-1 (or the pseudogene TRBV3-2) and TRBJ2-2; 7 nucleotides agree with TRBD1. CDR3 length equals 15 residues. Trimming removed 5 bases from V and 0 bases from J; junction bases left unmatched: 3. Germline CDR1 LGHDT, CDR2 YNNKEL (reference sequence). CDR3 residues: CASSEDRTNTGELFF. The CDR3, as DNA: TGTGCCAGCAGCGAGGACAGGACGAACACCGGGGAGCTGTTTTTT.

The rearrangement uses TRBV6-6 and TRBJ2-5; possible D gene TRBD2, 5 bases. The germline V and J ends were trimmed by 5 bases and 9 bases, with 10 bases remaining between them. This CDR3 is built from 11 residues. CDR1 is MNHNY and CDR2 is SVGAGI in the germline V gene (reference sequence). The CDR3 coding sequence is TGTGCCAGCAGTCCCCGGACTGCCCAGTACTTC. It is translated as CASSPRTAQYF.

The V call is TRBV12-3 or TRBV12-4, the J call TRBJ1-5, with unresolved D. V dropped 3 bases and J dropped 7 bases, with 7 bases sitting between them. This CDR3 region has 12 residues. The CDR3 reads CASSFERQPQHF. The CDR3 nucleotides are TGTGCCAGCAGTTTCGAGAGGCAGCCCCAGCATTTT.

The CDR3 sequence: CASSLGLQGGNEQFF. CDR3 in DNA: TGTGCCAGCAGCTTAGGCCTACAGGGGGGGAATGAGCAGTTCTTC. The V gene is TRBV13, the J gene TRBJ2-1, with D possibly matching TRBD1 (8 bases). Germline loops: CDR1 PRHDT, CDR2 FYEKMQ (reference sequence). Between the trimmed V and J ends, which lost 0 bases and 7 bases, there was a span of 13 bases. This CDR3 contains 15 residues.

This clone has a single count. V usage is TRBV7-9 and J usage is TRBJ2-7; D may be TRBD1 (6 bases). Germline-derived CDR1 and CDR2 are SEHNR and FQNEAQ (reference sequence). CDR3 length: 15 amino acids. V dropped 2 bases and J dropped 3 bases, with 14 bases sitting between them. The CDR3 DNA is TGTGCCAGCAGCTTAACCAGGGGACGCGTCTACGAGCAGTACTTC. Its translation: CASSLTRGRVYEQYF.

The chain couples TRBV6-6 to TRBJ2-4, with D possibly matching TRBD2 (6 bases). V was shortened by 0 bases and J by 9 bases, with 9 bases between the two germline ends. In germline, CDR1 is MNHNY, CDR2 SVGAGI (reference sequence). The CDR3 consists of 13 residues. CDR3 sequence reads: CASSYSGGGIQYF. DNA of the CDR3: TGTGCCAGCAGTTACTCGGGGGGTGGCATTCAGTACTTC.

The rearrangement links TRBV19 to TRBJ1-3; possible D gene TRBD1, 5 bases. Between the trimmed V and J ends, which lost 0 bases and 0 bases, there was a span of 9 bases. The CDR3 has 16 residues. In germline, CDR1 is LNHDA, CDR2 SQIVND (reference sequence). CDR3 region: CASSIDLGRSGNTIYF. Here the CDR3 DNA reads TGTGCCAGTAGTATAGATCTGGGACGCTCTGGAAACACCATATATTTT.

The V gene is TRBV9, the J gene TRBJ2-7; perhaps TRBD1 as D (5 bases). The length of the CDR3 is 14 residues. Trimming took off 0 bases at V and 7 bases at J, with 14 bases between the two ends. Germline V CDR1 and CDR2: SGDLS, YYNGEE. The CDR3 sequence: CASSVAQGVGEQYF. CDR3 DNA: TGTGCCAGCAGCGTAGCGCAGGGCGTGGGGGAGCAGTACTTC.

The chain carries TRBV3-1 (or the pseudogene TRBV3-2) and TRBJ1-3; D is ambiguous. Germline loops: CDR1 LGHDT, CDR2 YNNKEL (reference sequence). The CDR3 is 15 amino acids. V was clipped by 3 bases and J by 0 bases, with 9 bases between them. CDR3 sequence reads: CASSHETGSGNTIYF. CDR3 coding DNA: TGTGCCAGCAGCCATGAGACCGGCTCTGGAAACACCATATATTTT.

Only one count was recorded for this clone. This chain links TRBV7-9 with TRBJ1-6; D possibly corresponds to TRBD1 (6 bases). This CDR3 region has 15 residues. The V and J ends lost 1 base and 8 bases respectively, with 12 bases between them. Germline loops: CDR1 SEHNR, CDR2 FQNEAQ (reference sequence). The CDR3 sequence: CASSLDVTGDSPLHF. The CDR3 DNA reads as TGTGCCAGCAGCTTAGACGTGACAGGAGATTCACCCCTCCACTTT.

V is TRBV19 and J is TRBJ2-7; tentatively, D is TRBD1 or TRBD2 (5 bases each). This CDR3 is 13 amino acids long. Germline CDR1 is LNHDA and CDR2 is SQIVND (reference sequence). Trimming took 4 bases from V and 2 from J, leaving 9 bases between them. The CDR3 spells CASSRDGTYEQYF. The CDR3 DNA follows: TGTGCCAGTAGTAGGGACGGAACCTACGAGCAGTACTTC.

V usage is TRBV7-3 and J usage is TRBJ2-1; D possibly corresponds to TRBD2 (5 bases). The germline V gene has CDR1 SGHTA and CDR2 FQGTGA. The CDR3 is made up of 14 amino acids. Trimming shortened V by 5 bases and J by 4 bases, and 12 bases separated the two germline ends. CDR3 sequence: CASSPGTEYNEQFF. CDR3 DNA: TGTGCCAGCAGCCCGGGAACGGAATACAATGAGCAGTTCTTC. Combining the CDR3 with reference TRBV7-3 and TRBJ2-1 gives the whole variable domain GAGVSQTPSNKVTEKGKYVELRCDPISGHTALYWYRQSLGQGPEFLIYFQGTGAADDSGLPNDRFFAVRPEGSVSTLKIQRTERGDSAVYLCASSPGTEYNEQFFGPGTRLTVL.

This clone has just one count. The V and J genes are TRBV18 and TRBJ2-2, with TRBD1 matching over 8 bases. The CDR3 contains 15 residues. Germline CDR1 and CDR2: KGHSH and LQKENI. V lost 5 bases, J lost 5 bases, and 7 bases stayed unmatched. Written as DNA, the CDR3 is TGTGCCAGCTCATCGACAGGGGTTGGAACCGGGGAGCTGTTTTTT. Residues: CASSSTGVGTGELFF.

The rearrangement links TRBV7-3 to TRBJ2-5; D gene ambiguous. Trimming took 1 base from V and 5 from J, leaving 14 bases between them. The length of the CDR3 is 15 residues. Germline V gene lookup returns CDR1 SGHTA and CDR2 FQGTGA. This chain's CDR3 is CASSLMGSGMETQYF. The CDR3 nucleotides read TGTGCCAGCAGCTTAATGGGATCTGGAATGGAGACCCAGTACTTC.

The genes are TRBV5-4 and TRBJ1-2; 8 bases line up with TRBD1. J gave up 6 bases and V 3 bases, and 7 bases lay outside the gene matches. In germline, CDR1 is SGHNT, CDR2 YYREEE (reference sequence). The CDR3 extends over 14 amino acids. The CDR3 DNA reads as TGTGCCAGCAGCTCACGACAGGGGAGGGATGGCTACACCTTC. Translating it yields CASSSRQGRDGYTF.

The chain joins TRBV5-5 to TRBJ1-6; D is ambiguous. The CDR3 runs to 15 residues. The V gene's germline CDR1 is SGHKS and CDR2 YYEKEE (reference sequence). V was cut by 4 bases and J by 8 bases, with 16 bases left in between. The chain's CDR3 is CASSPVEGSDSPLHF. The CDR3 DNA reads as TGTGCCAGCAGCCCCGTCGAGGGATCAGATTCACCCCTCCACTTT. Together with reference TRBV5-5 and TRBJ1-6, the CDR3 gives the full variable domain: DAGVTQSPTHLIKTRGQQVTLRCSPISGHKSVSWYQQVLGQGPQFIFQYYEKEERGRGNFPDRFSARQFPNYSSELNVNALLLGDSALYLCASSPVEGSDSPLHFGNGTRLTVT.

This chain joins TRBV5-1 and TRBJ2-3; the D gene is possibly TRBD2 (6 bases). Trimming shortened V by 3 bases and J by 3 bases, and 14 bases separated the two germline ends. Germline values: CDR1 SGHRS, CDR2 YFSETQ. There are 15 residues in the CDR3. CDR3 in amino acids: CASSYELGLTDTQYF. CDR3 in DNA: TGCGCCAGCAGCTATGAGTTGGGACTTACAGATACGCAGTATTTT.

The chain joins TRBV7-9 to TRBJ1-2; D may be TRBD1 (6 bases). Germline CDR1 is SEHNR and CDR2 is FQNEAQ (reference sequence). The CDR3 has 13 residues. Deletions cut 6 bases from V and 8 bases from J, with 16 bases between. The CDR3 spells CASRWTQGSGYTF. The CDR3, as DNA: TGTGCCAGCAGGTGGACGCAGGGGAGCGGCTACACCTTC.